Sequencing of this TCR beta chain was carried out in a study of cytomegalovirus exposure and HLA in healthy donors. Study summary: In an earlier analysis, 95 million to 130 million unique TCR beta sequences were found from about 190 million T cells. General study points: Sequencing likely produced, as an artifact, a cluster of highly shared sequence variants.

This clone was seen only a few times. Its antigen is currently unknown. Primers included in the PCR were 60 Vbeta and 13 Jbeta primers. Libraries were prepared by immunoSEQ multiplex PCR; TCRdb keeps only in-frame clonotypes and omits some of them. The sample lists about 130,000 clones, around 70% seen once, with approximately 4% in the top ten. The TCR sequence derives from a man in his forties in good health and CMV-seropositive. Sequences were obtained from PBMCs.

CDR3 loop: CASSGLRTSGLRGEQFF. CDR3 nucleotides: TGTGCCAGCAGTGGACTGAGGACTAGCGGGCTGAGGGGGGAGCAGTTCTTC. V is TRBV2 and J is TRBJ2-1; TRBD2 matches at 11 bases. This CDR3 has 17 residues. The germline V gene encodes CDR1 SNHLY and CDR2 FYNNEI. V lost 4 bases and J lost 10; bases outside the gene matches: 15.